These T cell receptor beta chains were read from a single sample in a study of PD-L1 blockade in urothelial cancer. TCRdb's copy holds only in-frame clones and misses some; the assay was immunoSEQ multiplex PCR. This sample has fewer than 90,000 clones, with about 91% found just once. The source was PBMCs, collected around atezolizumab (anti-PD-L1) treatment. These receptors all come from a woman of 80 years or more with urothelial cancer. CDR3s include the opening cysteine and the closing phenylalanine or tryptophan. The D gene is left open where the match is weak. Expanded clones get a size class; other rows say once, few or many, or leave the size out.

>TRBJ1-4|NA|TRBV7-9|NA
CASSLAGGSPTNEKLFF
TGTGCCAGCAGCTTAGCTGGAGGCTCACCAACTAATGAAAAACTGTTTTTT
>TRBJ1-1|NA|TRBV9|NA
CASTRQAANTEAFF
TGTGCCAGCACCCGACAGGCCGCGAACACTGAAGCTTTCTTT
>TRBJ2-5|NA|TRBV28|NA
CASRRLGADPEYF
TGTGCCAGCAGGCGATTGGGAGCGGACCCAGAGTACTTC
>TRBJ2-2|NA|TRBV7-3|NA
CASSGVGVDGELFF
TGTGCCAGCAGCGGGGTCGGGGTTGACGGGGAGCTGTTTTTT
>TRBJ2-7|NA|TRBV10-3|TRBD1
CAISEQGLHEQYF
TGTGCCATCAGTGAACAGGGGCTACACGAGCAGTACTTC
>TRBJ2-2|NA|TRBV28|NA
CASGEVRYDGELFF
TGTGCCTCTGGCGAGGTTCGGTACGACGGGGAGCTGTTTTTT
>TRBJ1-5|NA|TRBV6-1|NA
CGRGSNQPQHF
TGTGGGCGGGGGAGCAATCAGCCCCAGCATTTT
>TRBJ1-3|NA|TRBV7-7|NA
CASSLGTGDSGNTIYF
TGTGCCAGCAGCCTCGGGACGGGAGACTCTGGAAACACCATATATTTT
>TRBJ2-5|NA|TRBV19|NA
CASSPARATGTQYF
TGTGCCAGTAGTCCTGCGCGGGCGACAGGGACCCAGTACTTC
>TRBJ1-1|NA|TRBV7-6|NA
CASSSGQERNTEAFF
TGTGCCAGCAGCTCCGGCCAGGAAAGGAACACTGAAGCTTTCTTT
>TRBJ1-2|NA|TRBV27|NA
CASSFLGGYGGYTF
TGTGCCAGCAGTTTCCTGGGGGGGTATGGCGGCTACACCTTC
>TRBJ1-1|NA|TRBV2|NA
CASEITEAFF
TGTGCCAGCGAGATCACTGAAGCTTTCTTT
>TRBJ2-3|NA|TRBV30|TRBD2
CAWSPLWGLAGSSTDTQYF
TGTGCCTGGAGTCCCCTGTGGGGGCTAGCGGGATCTAGCACAGATACGCAGTATTTT
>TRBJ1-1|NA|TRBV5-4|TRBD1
CASSRDRNTEAFF
TGTGCCAGCAGCCGGGACAGGAACACTGAAGCTTTCTTT
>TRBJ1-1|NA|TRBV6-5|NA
CASSYSWGRATEAFF
TGTGCCAGCAGTTACTCTTGGGGGCGAGCCACTGAAGCTTTCTTT
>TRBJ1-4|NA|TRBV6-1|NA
CASSESRERRPKLFF
TGTGCCAGCAGTGAATCGCGGGAACGTCGCCCCAAACTGTTTTTT
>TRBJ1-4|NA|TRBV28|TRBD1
CASSPGTGYEKLFF
TGTGCCAGCAGTCCTGGGACAGGGTATGAAAAACTGTTTTTT
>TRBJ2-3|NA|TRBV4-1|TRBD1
CASSRAGTGALIDTQYF
TGCGCCAGCAGCCGTGCTGGGACAGGGGCGTTAATAGATACGCAGTATTTT
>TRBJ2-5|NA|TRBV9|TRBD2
CASSTSGGSRETQYF
TGTGCCAGCTCAACTAGCGGGGGGTCGAGAGAGACCCAGTACTTC
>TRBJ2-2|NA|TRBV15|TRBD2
CATSDGTSGITGELFF
TGTGCCACCAGCGACGGGACTAGCGGGATCACCGGGGAGCTGTTTTTT
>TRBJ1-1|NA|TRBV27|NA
CASSLQVDTEAFF
TGTGCCAGCAGTTTACAGGTAGACACTGAAGCTTTCTTT
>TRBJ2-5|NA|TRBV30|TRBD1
CAWSAGQGLLAQYF
TGTGCCTGGAGTGCTGGACAGGGGCTCCTGGCCCAGTACTTC
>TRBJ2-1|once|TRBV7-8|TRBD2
CASSFRLAGAYEQFF
TGTGCCAGCAGCTTCCGACTAGCGGGAGCCTATGAGCAGTTCTTC
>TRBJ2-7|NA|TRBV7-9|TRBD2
CASSPPLAESYEQYF
TGTGCCAGCAGCCCACCTCTAGCGGAGAGCTACGAGCAGTACTTC
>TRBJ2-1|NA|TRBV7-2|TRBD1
CASSLKDRAPNEQFF
TGTGCCAGCAGCTTAAAGGACAGGGCTCCCAATGAGCAGTTCTTC